This passage covers 26 T cell receptor beta chains from one sample sequenced in a study of blood T cells in healthy people across ages. A J-beta primer mix and a sample-barcoded 5' primer were used in a second PCR of roughly 6 to 11 cycles. TCRdb independently ran MiXCR on the 5' RACE reads; one entry per CDR3 protein. The table lists 600,000 to 850,000 distinct CDR3 sequences, around 25% of them singletons, with 9.4% in the top ten. The data were also submitted as part of a second study, on T cells of mothers and their children.

Specimen: blood. Every receptor here comes from a boy younger than 18 in good health.

V gene TRBV5-6 combines with J gene TRBJ1-2; D gene unclear. This CDR3 region has 16 residues. CDR1 and CDR2 from the germline V gene are SGHDT and YYEEEE. V was clipped by 2 bases and J by 8 bases, with 22 bases between them. CDR3 loop: CASSFFSLGSGYGYTF. The CDR3 DNA is TGTGCCAGCAGCTTCTTTAGCCTGGGATCAGGATACGGCTACACCTTC.

The V gene is TRBV6-6, the J gene TRBJ2-2, with 11 bases identical to TRBD2. The CDR3 loop spans 20 amino acids. The V gene end was trimmed by 6 bases and the J gene end by 0 bases; junction bases not matched to a gene: 15. CDR1 and CDR2 (germline): MNHNY, SVGAGI (reference sequence). CDR3 in amino acids: CASSPVDSGRVGANTGELFF. CDR3 bases: TGTGCCAGCAGCCCCGTTGATAGCGGGAGGGTCGGCGCGAACACCGGGGAGCTGTTTTTT.

V and J are TRBV4-2 and TRBJ2-4; D may be TRBD1 (5 bases). The V gene lost 3 bases and the J gene lost 0 bases, with 15 bases spanning the gap. The CDR3 loop spans 17 amino acids. Germline V gives CDR1 LGHNA, CDR2 YNFKEQ. For the CDR3, the DNA is TGTGCCAGCAGCCAGATTCAGGGCCTACTAGCCAAAAACATTCAGTACTTC. Translation gives CASSQIQGLLAKNIQYF.

This sequence joins TRBV11-2 and TRBJ2-5; perhaps TRBD2 as D (6 bases). This CDR3 is 16 amino acids long. With 5 bases removed from V and 2 bases from J, the gap between germline ends came to 18 bases. Per the germline V gene, CDR1 is SGHAT and CDR2 is FQNNGV. This CDR3 is CASSPYQRVPQETQYF. CDR3 DNA: TGTGCCAGCAGCCCTTACCAGCGGGTGCCACAAGAGACCCAGTACTTC.

This chain joins TRBV6-5 and TRBJ2-2; D possibly corresponds to TRBD1 (7 bases). CDR3 length: 15 residues. The germline V and J ends were trimmed by 5 bases and 4 bases, with 14 bases remaining between them. From germline, CDR1 is MNHEY and CDR2 SVGAGI. The CDR3 DNA is TGTGCCAGCAGTCAGGGGGGCCTCGGCACCGGGGAGCTGTTTTTT. Translation gives CASSQGGLGTGELFF.

The chain carries TRBV3-1 and TRBJ2-7; TRBD2 matches 7 bases. Germline trimming cut 1 base from V and 0 bases from J; bases unmatched to any gene: 3. Germline values: CDR1 LGHDT, CDR2 YNNKEL (reference sequence). This CDR3 comprises 15 residues. The CDR3 is CASSQGLAFSYEQYF. CDR3 DNA: TGTGCCAGCAGCCAAGGACTAGCCTTCTCCTACGAGCAGTACTTC.

The table lists this clonotype with a few counts. This chain uses TRBV9 with TRBJ1-4; D perhaps matches TRBD1 (5 bases). Trimming stripped 4 bases from V and 5 bases from J, with 15 bases between. Germline lookup yields CDR1 SGDLS and CDR2 YYNGEE. This CDR3 region has 15 residues. DNA of the CDR3: TGTGCCAGCAGCCCCTCGGGACGGAGAAATGAAAAACTGTTTTTT. Its protein is CASSPSGRRNEKLFF.

V and J are TRBV5-6 and TRBJ2-1; D is possibly TRBD2 (5 bases). The CDR3 length is 15 residues. Trimming shortened V by 5 bases and J by 2 bases, and 14 bases separated the two germline ends. CDR1 is SGHDT, CDR2 YYEEEE, per germline. CDR3 sequence reads: CASRPRGSAYNEQFF. DNA for the CDR3: TGTGCCAGCAGGCCCCGTGGGAGTGCCTACAATGAGCAGTTCTTC.

This clonotype was counted only a few times. This sequence joins TRBV7-9 and TRBJ1-5; D is undetermined. V was cut by 1 base and J by 12 bases, with 13 bases left in between. The CDR3 extends over 13 amino acids. The germline V gene has CDR1 SEHNR and CDR2 FQNEAQ (reference sequence). This CDR3 reads CASSLERGSSQHF. CDR3 nucleotide sequence: TGTGCCAGCAGCTTAGAGCGGGGATCTAGCCAGCATTTT.

This clonotype was seen a few times. J is TRBJ2-1 and V is TRBV5-1; 7 positions agree with TRBD1. The end of the DNA fits TRBJ2-5 better, so the J call may be wrong. The CDR3 is 15 amino acids. Per the germline V gene, CDR1 is SGHRS and CDR2 is YFSETQ. This chain's CDR3 is CASSLADRAWETQYF. As DNA, the CDR3 is TGCGCCAGCAGCTTGGCTGACAGGGCTTGGGAGACCCAGTACTTC.

Of note for this clonotype: A read error may account for a junction end that differs from germline. The chain links TRBV12-3 or TRBV12-4 to TRBJ1-2, with D unresolved. This CDR3 comprises 13 residues. The CDR3 region is CPSSLPGNYGYTF. The CDR3 DNA reads as TGTCCCAGCAGTTTGCCAGGCAACTATGGCTACACCTTC.

This clonotype was counted only a few times. The gene calls are TRBV5-4 and TRBJ1-1, with unresolved D. CDR3 length equals 14 residues. Germline V lookup: CDR1 SGHNT, CDR2 YYREEE (reference sequence). V was trimmed by 1 base and J by 1 base, leaving 8 bases between them. The CDR3 spells CASSLMAGNTEAFF. The CDR3 nucleotides read TGTGCCAGCAGCTTGATGGCAGGGAACACTGAAGCTTTCTTT.

The V and J genes are TRBV6-5 and TRBJ2-2, with D possibly TRBD2 on 6 matching bases. Trimming pared 6 bases from V and 6 bases from J, leaving 8 bases between. From germline, CDR1 is MNHEY and CDR2 SVGAGI. The CDR3 runs to 12 residues. CDR3 protein: CASRAGSGELFF. CDR3 nucleotide sequence: TGTGCCAGCAGGGCGGGGTCCGGGGAGCTGTTTTTT.

This clonotype came up a few times. This sequence joins TRBV20-1 and TRBJ1-1, with 7 bases fitting TRBD1. Germline V gene sequence: CDR1 DFQATT, CDR2 SNEGSKA (reference sequence). After removal of 4 bases from V and 7 bases from J, the junction contained 6 bases not matched to a gene. This CDR3 is built from 12 residues. CDR3 in amino acids: CSAIRAGGEAFF. CDR3 DNA sequence: TGCAGTGCTATCCGAGCAGGGGGTGAAGCTTTCTTT.

This clonotype was counted a few times. The rearrangement links TRBV9 to TRBJ2-4, with 16 bases lining up with TRBD2. Trimming cost V 4 bases and J 3 bases; bases outside gene matches: 7. Germline loops: CDR1 SGDLS, CDR2 YYNGEE. CDR3 length: 18 amino acids. The CDR3 loop is CASSTGTSGRAFKNIQYF. The CDR3 region has the DNA TGTGCCAGCAGCACCGGGACTAGCGGGAGGGCCTTCAAAAACATTCAGTACTTC.

The chain recombines TRBV20-1 with TRBJ2-7; 9 nucleotides agree with TRBD1. From germline, CDR1 is DFQATT and CDR2 SNEGSKA (reference sequence). V trimming: 2 bases; J trimming: 2 bases; junction bases outside the gene matches: 4. This CDR3 has 14 amino acids. In DNA form, the CDR3 reads TGCAGTGCTAGAAAAGGACAGGGGACCTACGAGCAGTACTTC. Its translation is CSARKGQGTYEQYF.

This clonotype appeared a few times. The chain employs TRBV3-1 and TRBJ2-2; 8 bases agree with TRBD2. Trimming removed 1 base from V and 6 bases from J; junction bases left unmatched: 4. The CDR3 contains 15 residues. CDR1 is LGHDT, CDR2 YNNKEL, per germline (reference sequence). The DNA of the CDR3 is TGTGCCAGCAGCCAAGGGAGCGGGAGATCCGGGGAGCTGTTTTTT. Translated, it gives CASSQGSGRSGELFF.

This clonotype came up a few times. The rearrangement uses TRBV10-3 and TRBJ2-1; D is unclear. Matching the DNA end better, TRBJ2-7 makes the J call doubtful. The CDR3 consists of 14 residues. The germline CDR1 and CDR2 sequences are ENHRY and SYGVKD. This CDR3 reads CAISESHGTYEQYF. As DNA, the CDR3 is TGTGCCATCAGTGAGTCGCACGGAACCTACGAGCAGTACTTC.

This clonotype was seen a few times. The chain links TRBV7-9 to TRBJ2-7, with D perhaps TRBD1 (5 bases). Trimming left V 1 base short and J 6 bases short, with 16 bases between. The germline CDR1 and CDR2 sequences are SEHNR and FQNEAQ (reference sequence). CDR3 length equals 15 residues. The CDR3 spells CASSLVGQGRGEQYF. CDR3 coding DNA: TGTGCCAGCAGCTTAGTAGGCCAGGGCCGCGGCGAGCAGTACTTC. The entire variable domain, with the rest obtained from reference TRBV7-9 and TRBJ2-7, is as follows: DTGVSQNPRHKITKRGQNVTFRCDPISEHNRLYWYRQTLGQGPEFLTYFQNEAQLEKSRLLSDRFSAERPKGSFSTLEIQRTEQGDSAMYLCASSLVGQGRGEQYFGPGTRLTVT.

This chain joins TRBV18 and TRBJ2-6; D unclear. The CDR3 covers 15 residues. Germline assignment: CDR1 KGHSH and CDR2 LQKENI. The germline V and J ends were trimmed by 2 bases and 0 bases, with 5 bases remaining between them. The CDR3 DNA reads TGTGCCAGCTCACCAGAGTACTCTGGGGCCAACGTCCTGACTTTC. Amino acid sequence: CASSPEYSGANVLTF.

The chain combines TRBV5-1 with TRBJ2-5; either TRBD1 or TRBD2 may supply D (6 bases each). This CDR3 is built from 15 residues. Germline loops: CDR1 SGHRS, CDR2 YFSETQ. V lost 6 bases and J 5 bases, leaving 20 bases between the germline ends. The CDR3 nucleotides read TGCGCCAGCACCGACGTGGGGGGCCCAACGGAGACCCAGTACTTC. This gives the protein CASTDVGGPTETQYF.

This clonotype has a handful of counts. The genes are TRBV11-1 and TRBJ2-7; TRBD1 matches 9 bases. The junction had 9 bases not matched to a gene; V was cut back by 1 base and J by 5 bases. CDR1 and CDR2 (germline): SGHAT, FQDESV (reference sequence). The CDR3 length is 16 residues. The CDR3 loop reads CASSLDGGQGLNEQYF. The CDR3 DNA sequence: TGTGCCAGCAGCTTAGATGGGGGACAGGGTCTCAACGAGCAGTACTTC.

This clonotype was detected a few times. The chain couples TRBV12-5 to TRBJ2-7; 10 bases match TRBD1. The CDR3 consists of 14 residues. With 1 base clipped from V and 7 bases from J, the junction kept 4 bases outside the gene matches. Germline loops: CDR1 LGHNT, CDR2 FRNRAP. The CDR3 sequence is CASGLGQGAHEQYF. The CDR3, as DNA: TGTGCTAGTGGTTTGGGACAGGGGGCGCATGAGCAGTACTTC.

This clonotype was detected a few times. This chain connects TRBV7-3 to TRBJ2-5; 7 bases align to TRBD2. The J call may not be correct, given that the DNA end is closer to TRBJ2-1. The CDR3 consists of 18 residues. Germline assignment: CDR1 SGHTA and CDR2 FQGTGA. The CDR3 loop is CASSLTSGGSREGYEQFF. CDR3 nucleotide sequence: TGTGCCAGCAGCTTAACATCGGGGGGATCGAGGGAGGGCTATGAGCAGTTCTTC.

This clonotype was seen only a few times. The chain joins TRBV27 to TRBJ2-5; unclear D gene. The CDR3 contains 10 residues. With 9 bases removed from V and 3 bases from J, the gap between germline ends came to 5 bases. Germline CDR1 MNHEY, CDR2 SMNVEV (reference sequence). The CDR3 sequence: CASLKETQYF. For the CDR3, the DNA is TGTGCCAGTTTGAAAGAGACCCAGTACTTC.

The chain uses TRBV27 and TRBJ2-7; 8 bases map to TRBD2. Germline CDR1 is MNHEY and CDR2 is SMNVEV (reference sequence). Germline trimming cut 4 bases from V and 5 bases from J; bases unmatched to any gene: 7. This CDR3 region has 14 residues. Here the CDR3 DNA reads TGTGCCAGCAGTTATCAGCGGGAGACAGACGAGCAGTACTTC. Translating gives CASSYQRETDEQYF.